The rows below give T cell receptor beta chains drawn from one sample of a study of beta chain features in type 1 diabetes. Method: immunoSEQ multiplex PCR; TCRdb's copy keeps in-frame clones and lacks some. The data contain 130,000 or so clones, roughly 10% of them singletons. The source material was central memory CD4+ T cells from blood. Every receptor here comes from a man younger than 45 with type 1 diabetes. The CDR3 runs from the conserved cysteine through the conserved F or W. Each record gives: J gene, D gene, clone size, V gene, CDR3 DNA, CDR3 protein. The D gene is left open where the match is weak. For some rows the clone size is stated as once, few or many, or as a class when expanded; others skip it.

>TRBJ2-3|.|few|TRBV5-4
TGTGCCAGCAGCCGAGAGGCAGATACGCAGTATTTT
CASSREADTQYF
>TRBJ1-1|TRBD1|few|TRBV5-1
TGCGCCAGCAGCCCCCCCTCGACAGGGGGCTCTGAAGCTTTCTTT
CASSPPSTGGSEAFF
>TRBJ2-5|TRBD1|.|TRBV7-3
TGTGCCAGCAGCTCCGGGACAGGGTCAGGAGAGACCCAGTACTTC
CASSSGTGSGETQYF
>TRBJ2-3|.|few|TRBV9
TGTGCCAGCAGCGACAGAGGCACAGATACGCAGTATTTT
CASSDRGTDTQYF
>TRBJ2-5|TRBD1|few|TRBV2
TGTGCCAGCAAAGAAAGGACAGGGCAAGAGACCCAGTACTTC
CASKERTGQETQYF
>TRBJ2-7|TRBD1|few|TRBV5-1
TGCGCCAGCAGCCTGGGAGCAGGGGGCTACGAGCAGTACTTC
CASSLGAGGYEQYF
>TRBJ2-3|TRBD1|.|TRBV18
TGTGCCAGCTCCCGCGGGACAGGGTTCACAGATACGCAGTATTTT
CASSRGTGFTDTQYF
>TRBJ2-7|TRBD1|few|TRBV27
TGTGCCAGCAGCGATAAAGATCCCGGACAGGGGGGCCACGAGCAGTACTTC
CASSDKDPGQGGHEQYF
>TRBJ1-5|.|many|TRBV30
TGTGCCTTGTCCAAGGGGCGGCAGCCCCAGCATTTT
CALSKGRQPQHF
>TRBJ2-5|TRBD2|few|TRBV9
TGTGCCAGCAGCGTAGGAGGGACTAGCGGGGGAGGGGAGACCCAGTACTTC
CASSVGGTSGGGETQYF
>TRBJ2-5|TRBD2|few|TRBV5-1
TGCGCCAGCAGCGGTGGCAGTACTAGCGGGGACCGAGAGACCCAGTACTTC
CASSGGSTSGDRETQYF
>TRBJ2-7|TRBD1|few|TRBV6-5
TGTGCCAGCAGTTACGACAGGGAGAGGCTCGAGCAGTACTTC
CASSYDRERLEQYF
>TRBJ1-2|.|.|TRBV9
TGTGCCAGCAGCCCAGGGAGGGGATACTGCACCTTC
CASSPGRGYCTF